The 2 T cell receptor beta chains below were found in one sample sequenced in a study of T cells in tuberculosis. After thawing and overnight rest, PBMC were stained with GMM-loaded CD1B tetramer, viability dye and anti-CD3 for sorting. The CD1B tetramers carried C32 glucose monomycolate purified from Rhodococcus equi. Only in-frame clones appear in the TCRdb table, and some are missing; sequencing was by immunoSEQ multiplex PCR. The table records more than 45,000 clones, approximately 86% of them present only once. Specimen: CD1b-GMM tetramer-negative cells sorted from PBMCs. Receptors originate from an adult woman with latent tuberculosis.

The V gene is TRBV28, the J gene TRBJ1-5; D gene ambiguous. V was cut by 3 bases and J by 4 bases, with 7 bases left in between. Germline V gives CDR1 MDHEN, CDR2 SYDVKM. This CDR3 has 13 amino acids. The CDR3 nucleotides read TGTGCCAGCAGTTTTACAGAAAATCAGCCCCAGCATTTT. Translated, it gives CASSFTENQPQHF.

The CDR3 region has the DNA TGTGCCAGCTCACCGGCCGGACTAGCATCCGATACGCAGTATTTT. Amino acids: CASSPAGLASDTQYF. The V and J genes are TRBV18 and TRBJ2-3, with TRBD2 matching over 8 bases. The CDR3 loop spans 15 amino acids. The V gene end was trimmed by 3 bases and the J gene end by 6 bases; junction bases not matched to a gene: 8. Per germline, CDR1 KGHSH and CDR2 LQKENI. Full variable domain (outside the CDR3, taken from reference TRBV18 and TRBJ2-3): NAGVMQNPRHLVRRRGQEARLRCSPMKGHSHVYWYRQLPEEGLKFMVYLQKENIIDESGMPKERFSAEFPKEGPSILRIQQVVRGDSAAYFCASSPAGLASDTQYFGPGTRLTVL.